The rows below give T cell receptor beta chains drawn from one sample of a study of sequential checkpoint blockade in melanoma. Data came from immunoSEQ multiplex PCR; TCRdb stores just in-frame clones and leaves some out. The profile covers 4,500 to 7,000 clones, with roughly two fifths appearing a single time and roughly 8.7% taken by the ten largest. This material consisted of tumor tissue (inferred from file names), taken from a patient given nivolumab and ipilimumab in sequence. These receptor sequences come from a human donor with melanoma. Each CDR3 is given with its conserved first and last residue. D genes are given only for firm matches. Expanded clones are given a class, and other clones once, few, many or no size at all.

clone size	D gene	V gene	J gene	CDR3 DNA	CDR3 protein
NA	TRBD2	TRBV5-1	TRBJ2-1	TGCGCCAGCAGCTTGGGAAGACTAGCGGGATTCGATGAGCAGTTCTTC	CASSLGRLAGFDEQFF
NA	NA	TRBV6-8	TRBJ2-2	TGTGCCAGCAGACCAACAGCGAACACCGGGGAGCTGTTTTTT	CASRPTANTGELFF
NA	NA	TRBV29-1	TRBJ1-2	TGCAGCGTTGAAGATGGAGGGTTGCATGGCTACACCTTC	CSVEDGGLHGYTF
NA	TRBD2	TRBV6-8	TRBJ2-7	TGTGCCAGCAGTTACGGCCAGGGAGGGAACGGCTACGAGCAGTACTTC	CASSYGQGGNGYEQYF
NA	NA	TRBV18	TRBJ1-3	TGTGCCAGCTCACCACGGCATGGGTCTGGAAACACCATATATTTT	CASSPRHGSGNTIYF
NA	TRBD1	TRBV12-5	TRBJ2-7	TGTGCTAGTGGTTTGGTCCCGGGACAGGAAAACTACGAGCAGTACTTC	CASGLVPGQENYEQYF
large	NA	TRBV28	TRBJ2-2	TGTGCCAGCAGTCCCCCCGGGCTTAAACACGGGGAGCTGTTTTTT	CASSPPGLKHGELFF
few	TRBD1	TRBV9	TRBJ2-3	TGTGCCAGCAGCCAACAGGGGGCATTCGCAGATACGCAGTATTTT	CASSQQGAFADTQYF
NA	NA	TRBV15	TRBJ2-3	TGTGCCACCAGCAGAGATACGGAGTTCACAGATACGCAGTATTTT	CATSRDTEFTDTQYF
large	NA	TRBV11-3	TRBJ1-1	TGTGCCAGCAGCTTTTTAGGTCTGAACACTGAAGCTTTCTTT	CASSFLGLNTEAFF
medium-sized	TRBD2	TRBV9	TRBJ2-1	TGTGCCAGCCACAGCGGGAGTTACAATGAGCAGTTCTTC	CASHSGSYNEQFF
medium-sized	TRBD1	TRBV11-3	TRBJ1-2	TGTGCCAGCAGCTTGGCGGGACAGGGGTTTGGCTACACCTTC	CASSLAGQGFGYTF
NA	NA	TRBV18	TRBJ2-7	TGTGCCAGCTCCCGAGGGGCACAGGGCTACGAGCAGTACTTC	CASSRGAQGYEQYF
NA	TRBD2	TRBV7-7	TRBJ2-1	TGTGCCAGCAGCTTAGAGGGGAGGGTTAGCTCCTACAATGAGCAGTTCTTC	CASSLEGRVSSYNEQFF
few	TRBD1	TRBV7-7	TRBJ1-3	TGTGCCAGCAGCTTAGAGGGGGCCTATGGAAACACCATATATTTT	CASSLEGAYGNTIYF
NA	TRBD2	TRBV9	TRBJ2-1	TGTGCCAGCCGCCAGACTAGCGGGAGTGGGGATGAGCAGTTCTTC	CASRQTSGSGDEQFF
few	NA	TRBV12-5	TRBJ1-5	TGTGCTAGTGGGCCACCGAGGGGGGATGAGTTCAATCAGCCCCAGCATTTT	CASGPPRGDEFNQPQHF
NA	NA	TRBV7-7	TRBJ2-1	TGTGCCAGCAGCTTAGGGAACCACTACAATGAGCAGTTCTTC	CASSLGNHYNEQFF
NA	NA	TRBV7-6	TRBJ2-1	TGTGCCAGCAGCTTAGTCGCGGTAAGCTCCTACAATGAGCAGTTCTTC	CASSLVAVSSYNEQFF
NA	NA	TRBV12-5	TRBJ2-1	TGTGCTACCTCGGGGGCTAGCACCTACAATGAGCAGTTCTTC	CATSGASTYNEQFF
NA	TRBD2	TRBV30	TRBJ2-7	TGTGCCGGGAGGGCAGGTGACTTCGTTGGATGGGGTTCCTACGAGCAGTACTTC	CAGRAGDFVGWGSYEQYF
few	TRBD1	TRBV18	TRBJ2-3	TGTGCCAGCTCAATCGGGACAGGGGGCCCAGATACGCAGTATTTT	CASSIGTGGPDTQYF
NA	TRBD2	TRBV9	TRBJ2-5	TGTGCCAGCAGCGTTTCTAGCGGGAACCAAGAGACCCAGTACTTC	CASSVSSGNQETQYF
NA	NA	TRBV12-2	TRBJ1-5	TGTGCAAGTCGCTTACCCTCCAGGGGGGGTCAGCCCCAGCATTTT	CASRLPSRGGQPQHF
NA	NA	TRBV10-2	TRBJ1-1	TGCGCCAGCAGTGAGTATCAGTGGGTGAACACTGAAGCTTTCTTT	CASSEYQWVNTEAFF
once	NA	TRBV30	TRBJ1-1	TGTGCCTGGACCCAAGGGGCAGGCTCAACTGAAGCTTTCTTT	CAWTQGAGSTEAFF
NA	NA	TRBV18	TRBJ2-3	TGTGCCAGCTCACCAGGGACAGATACGCAGTATTTT	CASSPGTDTQYF
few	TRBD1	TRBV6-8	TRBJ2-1	TGTGCCAGCAGGTCGACAGGGGAAGGCAATGAGCAGTTCTTC	CASRSTGEGNEQFF
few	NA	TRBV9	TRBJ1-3	TGTGCCAGCAGCGTCTCCGGACAATTAGGGAACACCATATATTTT	CASSVSGQLGNTIYF
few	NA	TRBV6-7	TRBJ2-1	TGTGCCAGCAGATACTCTAACAACAATGAGCAGTTCTTC	CASRYSNNNEQFF
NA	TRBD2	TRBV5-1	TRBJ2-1	TGCGCCAGCAGTAACCGACTAGCGGGAGCCGGCTACAATGAGCAGTTCTTC	CASSNRLAGAGYNEQFF
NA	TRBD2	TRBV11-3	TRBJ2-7	TGTGCCAGCAGCCCCTTAGCGGGAGGCCTCTCCTACGAGCAGTACTTC	CASSPLAGGLSYEQYF
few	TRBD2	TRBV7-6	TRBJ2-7	TGTGCCAGCAGCTTTCAACCGGGACTAGCGATCTACGAGCAGTACTTC	CASSFQPGLAIYEQYF
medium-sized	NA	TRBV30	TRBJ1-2	TGTGCCTGGAGTGTACATGCAGGGGCTCGCTATGGCTACACCTTC	CAWSVHAGARYGYTF
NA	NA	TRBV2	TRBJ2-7	TGTGCCAGCAGTGAAGAGTTAGGCCCTAGGGTCGAGCAGTACTTC	CASSEELGPRVEQYF
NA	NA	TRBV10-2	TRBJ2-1	TGCGCCAGCAGTGAGTCCGGGTGGGTCTCTGAGCAGTTCTTC	CASSESGWVSEQFF
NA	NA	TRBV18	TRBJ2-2	TGTGCCAGCTCTCCTCAGGGGACCTACACCGGGGAGCTGTTTTTT	CASSPQGTYTGELFF
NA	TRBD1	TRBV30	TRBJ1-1	TGTGCCTCCAACAGGGGGGGGACTGAAGCTTTCTTT	CASNRGGTEAFF
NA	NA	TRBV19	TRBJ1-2	TGTGCCAGTAGTTTTCTTTTCAGGGAGAAGGGTGACTATGGCTACACCTTC	CASSFLFREKGDYGYTF
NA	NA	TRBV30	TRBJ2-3	TGTGCCTGGAGTGTAACGGTTAAAGATACGCAGTATTTT	CAWSVTVKDTQYF
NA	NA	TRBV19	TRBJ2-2	TGTGCCAGTAGTTTTTTAGCGGGACAGGGCGGGGAGCTGTTTTTT	CASSFLAGQGGELFF
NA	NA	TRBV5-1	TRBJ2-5	TGCGCCAGCAGCTCACGAATGCTAGTAAGGGAGACCCAGTACTTC	CASSSRMLVRETQYF
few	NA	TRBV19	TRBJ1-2	TGTGCCAGTAGTATCGAGGGGAACTATGGCTACACCTTC	CASSIEGNYGYTF
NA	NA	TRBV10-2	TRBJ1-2	TGCGCCAGCAGTGAACAGGGAATGGGAAGCGGCTACACCTTC	CASSEQGMGSGYTF
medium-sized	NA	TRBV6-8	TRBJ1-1	TGTGCCATCAGTGCCATAGAAACAGGCGAAACTTTCTTT	CAISAIETGETFF
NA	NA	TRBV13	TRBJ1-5	TGTGCCAGCAGTTTAGGCTGGCAGAATCAGCCCCAGCATTTT	CASSLGWQNQPQHF
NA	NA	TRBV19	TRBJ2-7	TGTGCCAGTAGTATAGAGGCAGGGCCCAACGAGCAGTACTTC	CASSIEAGPNEQYF
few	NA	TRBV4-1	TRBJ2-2	TGCGCCAGCAGCCAAGATTTCAGCTGGGCCGGGGAGCTGTTTTTT	CASSQDFSWAGELFF
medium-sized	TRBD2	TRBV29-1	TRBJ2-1	TGCAGCGTTGGGACTAGCGGGAGGGCAGGTGAGCAGTTCTTC	CSVGTSGRAGEQFF
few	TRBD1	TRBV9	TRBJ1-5	TGTGCCAGCAGGCTGCGGGACAGGGACGATCAGCCCCAGCATTTT	CASRLRDRDDQPQHF
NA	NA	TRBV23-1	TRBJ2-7	TGCGCCAGCAGTCAAGGACACCCGTTCTACGAGCAGTACTTC	CASSQGHPFYEQYF
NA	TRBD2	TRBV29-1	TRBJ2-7	TGCAGCGTTCGAAGCGGGAGGTCTTCCTACGAGCAGTACTTC	CSVRSGRSSYEQYF
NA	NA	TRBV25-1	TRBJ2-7	TGTGCCAGCAGGACCCCCGGAATAACCTACGAGCAGTACTTC	CASRTPGITYEQYF
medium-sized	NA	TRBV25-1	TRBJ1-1	TGTGCCAGCAGTGACGCTAGAAACACTGAAGCTTTCTTT	CASSDARNTEAFF
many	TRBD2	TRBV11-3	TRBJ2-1	TGTGCCAGCAGCTCCCGATTCGGGAGGCTTAGCGGGAGGGCCCACAATGAGCAGTTCTTC	CASSSRFGRLSGRAHNEQFF